This T cell receptor (beta chain) derives from a study of graft-versus-host responses after intestinal transplantation (dated by TCRdb to about 2021). Broadly, across the study: The transplants that recipients got were multivisceral, liver-intestinal, or isolated intestinal. Every recipient was given anti-thymocyte globulin induction, followed by around three years of maintenance tacrolimus and steroids. After intestinal transplantation, graft-versus-host and host-versus-graft alloreactive T cell clones in the graft, circulation and bone marrow were tracked using bulk TCR-beta CDR3 sequencing. To identify alloreactive clones, pre-transplant mixed lymphocyte reaction products were sequenced and then compared with unstimulated pre-transplant donor and recipient T cells. The cohort enrolled approximately 24 intestinal transplant recipients including one retransplant, and a few patients lacking pretransplant specimens were excluded. A peak of at least 4% donor T cells among recipient peripheral blood mononuclear cells was the definition used for donor T cell macrochimerism. Samples from a few later patients were sequenced in-house on an Illumina MiSeq with MiXCR processing rather than by the commercial service.

In the first month after transplant, blood samples were collected up to 4 times, and after that at least monthly when available. Libraries came from the immunoSEQ multiplex PCR assay. For most patients, genomic DNA was subjected to high-throughput TCR-beta CDR3 sequencing by Adaptive Biotechnologies. The authors processed their data as follows. TCR sequencing data were retrieved from Adaptive's ImmunoSEQ software for around 18 patients, whereas a few other patients were processed with MiXCR and VDJtools. CDR3 nucleotide sequences shared between donor and recipient were removed because the origin of such sequences could not be assigned. To be classed as alloreactive, a clone needed at least 2-fold expansion over unstimulated cells and a minimum CFSE-low frequency of 0.002% (template counts) or 0.001% (read counts). A clone was considered mappable if detected in the sequenced pre-transplant spleen, lymph node, or MLR CFSE-low populations of the donor or recipient. Cumulative frequency of alloreactive clones was calculated as a percentage of all sequences weighted by copy number. TCRdb stores this immuneACCESS table with in-frame sequences only. Part of the clones is absent; in the studies checked, under half of the shortfall reflects unresolved V genes, and no reason is known for the rest. V and J calls and clone size are those listed in that table; D and trimming were worked out from the DNA. Here the sample has tens of thousands of clones; around 94% occur a single time. The ten largest clones add up to 0.72% of the sample.

Its CDR3 holds 17 amino acids, cysteine through phenylalanine. CDR3 DNA is the only sequence kept; it has 51 bases, read in frame from the first base. Unmatched junction bases come to 7, with V trimmed by 2 bases and J by 3 bases. Concerning this clone: What this receptor recognizes is not known. No base-level quality is on record; no much larger clone is a single base apart.

Overall results and qualifications from the work: High GvH to HvG T cell clonal ratios were observed in the allografts of patients with donor T cell macrochimerism. GvH clones were detected in recipient bone marrow, and some of these GvH clones were observed earlier in ileal mucosa or blood, consistent with an intestinal mucosal origin. The conclusions were limited by the relatively low number and heterogeneity of the intestinal transplant patients. Peak levels of circulating GvH clones were associated with declines in HvG clones early after transplant.

The source was PBMCs, collected just over 65 days after intestinal transplant. The rearrangement joined TRBV5-3 to TRBJ1-5; the junction holds 11 bases that match TRBD1. TRBV5-3 is assigned to the ORF class and has an uncertain function. The clonotype was recovered from a human patient who received an intestinal transplant, so some T cells may come from the graft donor. The sequence in DNA is TGTGCCAGAAGCTTCTATAGGACAGGGGGCTTCAATCAGCCCCAGCATTTT. This encodes CARSFYRTGGFNQPQHF.